This T cell receptor (beta chain) was captured by sequencing in a study of T cell repertoires in cytomegalovirus infection. Study as a whole: Public TCR beta signatures marked donors with CMV infection and the matching HLA. General study results and limits: Pooled public TCR beta family frequency picked out CMV carriers with the relevant HLA. Across the ex vivo response, the dominant clonotypes were HLA-C-restricted CMV-specific TCR beta clonotypes.

The CDR3 has 14 residues. The V gene's germline CDR1 is MNHNY and CDR2 SVGAGI (reference sequence). V lost 2 bases and J 1 base, leaving 8 bases between the germline ends. This clonotype turned up a few times. Its antigen is unidentified. TCRdb reanalysed the reads using MiXCR and keeps one entry per CDR3 protein. The sample includes roughly 720,000 distinct CDR3 sequences, 35% of them seen just once. The sample was PBMCs. This sequence joins TRBV6-6 and TRBJ1-1; D not certain. This sequence was found in a human donor in good health (CMV status not recorded). Some clones in this sample may be carry-over from other donors' samples. The chain's CDR3 is CASSYAPENTEAFF. In nucleotides, the CDR3 is TGTGCCAGCAGTTACGCTCCAGAGAACACTGAAGCTTTCTTT.